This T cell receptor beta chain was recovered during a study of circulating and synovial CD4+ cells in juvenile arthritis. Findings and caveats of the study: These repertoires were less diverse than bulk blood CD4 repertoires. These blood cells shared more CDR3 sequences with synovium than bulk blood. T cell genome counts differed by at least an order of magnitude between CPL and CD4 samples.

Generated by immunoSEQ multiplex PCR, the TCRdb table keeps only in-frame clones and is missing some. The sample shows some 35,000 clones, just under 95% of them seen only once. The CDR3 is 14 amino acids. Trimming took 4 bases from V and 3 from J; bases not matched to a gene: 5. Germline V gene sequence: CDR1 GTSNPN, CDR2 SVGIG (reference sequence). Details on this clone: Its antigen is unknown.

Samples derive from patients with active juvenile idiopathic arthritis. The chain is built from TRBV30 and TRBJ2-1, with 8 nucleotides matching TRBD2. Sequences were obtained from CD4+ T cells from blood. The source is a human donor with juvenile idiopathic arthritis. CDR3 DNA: TGTGCCTGGACTAGACTAGCGAGCTACAATGAGCAGTTCTTC. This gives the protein CAWTRLASYNEQFF.